These T cell receptor beta chains were read from a single sample in a study of blood T cell repertoires in COVID-19. Method: immunoSEQ multiplex PCR; TCRdb's copy keeps in-frame clones and lacks some. The sample includes some 200,000 clones, 80% to 85% of them seen just once. Specimen: peripheral blood. Every receptor here comes from a woman between 40 and 50 years old with acute or convalescent COVID-19. Each CDR3 is given with its conserved first and last residue. D genes are given only for firm matches. Clone size appears in some rows only: once, few, many, or a class for an expanded clone.

CDR3nt: TGTGCCAGCTCAACCGGACTGAACTCCTACGAGCAGTACTTC
CDR3aa: CASSTGLNSYEQYF
abundance: few
d_gene: -
j_gene: TRBJ2-7
v_gene: TRBV18

CDR3nt: TGTGCCAGCAGTGAAATGTGGGGGGGTAACACCGGGGAGCTGTTTTTT
CDR3aa: CASSEMWGGNTGELFF
abundance: -
d_gene: TRBD2
j_gene: TRBJ2-2
v_gene: TRBV6-1

CDR3nt: TGTGCCAGCAGCTCTCTACAGGAGACCCAGTACTTC
CDR3aa: CASSSLQETQYF
abundance: -
d_gene: -
j_gene: TRBJ2-5
v_gene: TRBV7-9

CDR3nt: TGTGCCAGCAGTGAAGAGCAGTCAGGGGGGCAGTACTTC
CDR3aa: CASSEEQSGGQYF
abundance: once
d_gene: TRBD1
j_gene: TRBJ2-7
v_gene: TRBV2

CDR3nt: TGTGCCAGTAGTAAACGAGCCGGGACAGGCTTTTTAAAGCAGTACTTC
CDR3aa: CASSKRAGTGFLKQYF
abundance: -
d_gene: TRBD1
j_gene: TRBJ2-7
v_gene: TRBV19

CDR3nt: TGTGCCAGCAGCTCCCCAGGGATCTTGGTGGACGAGCAGTACTTC
CDR3aa: CASSSPGILVDEQYF
abundance: -
d_gene: -
j_gene: TRBJ2-7
v_gene: TRBV5-5

CDR3nt: TGTGCCAGCACCCCAGGGGACACAGATACGCAGTATTTT
CDR3aa: CASTPGDTDTQYF
abundance: once
d_gene: -
j_gene: TRBJ2-3
v_gene: TRBV28

CDR3nt: TGTGCCAGCGCCGTCGCCGGGGGGATGGGCTATGGCTACACCTTC
CDR3aa: CASAVAGGMGYGYTF
abundance: -
d_gene: -
j_gene: TRBJ1-2
v_gene: TRBV6-5

CDR3nt: TGTGCCAGCAGCTTAGGGCGCGGGGGCAGGGATGGCTACACCTTC
CDR3aa: CASSLGRGGRDGYTF
abundance: -
d_gene: -
j_gene: TRBJ1-2
v_gene: TRBV7-9

CDR3nt: TGTGCCAGCTTTTTAAATGGGGAGGGGGCCGGGGAGCTGTTTTTT
CDR3aa: CASFLNGEGAGELFF
abundance: -
d_gene: -
j_gene: TRBJ2-2
v_gene: TRBV6-5

CDR3nt: TGTGCCATCAGTGGGGCGGACGGACTAACGCTCTACGAGCAGTACTTC
CDR3aa: CAISGADGLTLYEQYF
abundance: -
d_gene: -
j_gene: TRBJ2-7
v_gene: TRBV10-3

CDR3nt: TGTGCCAGCAGGTGGACAGAGAACACTGAAGCTTTCTTT
CDR3aa: CASRWTENTEAFF
abundance: -
d_gene: -
j_gene: TRBJ1-1
v_gene: TRBV6-5

CDR3nt: TGTGCCAGCAGCCAATCCCTGGAGGCGGCGTCCGGGGGGCCCCAGCATTTT
CDR3aa: CASSQSLEAASGGPQHF
abundance: -
d_gene: -
j_gene: TRBJ1-5
v_gene: TRBV11-2

CDR3nt: TGTGCCAGCACTTCAACGAGGGTGACCCAGCATTTT
CDR3aa: CASTSTRVTQHF
abundance: -
d_gene: -
j_gene: TRBJ1-5
v_gene: TRBV28

CDR3nt: TGTGCCAGCACCCCCGCTAGGGGGGAAAAACTGTTTTTT
CDR3aa: CASTPARGEKLFF
abundance: -
d_gene: -
j_gene: TRBJ1-4
v_gene: TRBV6-5

CDR3nt: TGTGCCAGCAGGCGGGGGGGGCCCGTCTACAATGAGCAGTTCTTC
CDR3aa: CASRRGGPVYNEQFF
abundance: -
d_gene: TRBD2
j_gene: TRBJ2-1
v_gene: TRBV6-5

CDR3nt: TGTGCCAGCAGCGTGACAGAACAAGAGACCCAGTACTTC
CDR3aa: CASSVTEQETQYF
abundance: -
d_gene: -
j_gene: TRBJ2-5
v_gene: TRBV7-9

CDR3nt: TGTGCCAGCTCCCTAGCGGGAGAAGAAGATACGCAGTATTTT
CDR3aa: CASSLAGEEDTQYF
abundance: few
d_gene: TRBD2
j_gene: TRBJ2-3
v_gene: TRBV18

CDR3nt: TGCGCCAGCAGCTTGGCGCGGGGGTTGGGTGAAAAACTGTTTTTT
CDR3aa: CASSLARGLGEKLFF
abundance: -
d_gene: -
j_gene: TRBJ1-4
v_gene: TRBV5-1

CDR3nt: TGTGCCATCAGTCCACAGGGAGGGAATTCACCCCTCCACTTT
CDR3aa: CAISPQGGNSPLHF
abundance: -
d_gene: -
j_gene: TRBJ1-6
v_gene: TRBV10-3

CDR3nt: TGTGCCAGCAGTTTAATCGGGGTCCGGCCGACAATAAATCAGCCCCAGCATTTT
CDR3aa: CASSLIGVRPTINQPQHF
abundance: -
d_gene: -
j_gene: TRBJ1-5
v_gene: TRBV28

CDR3nt: TGTGCCAGCAGCAAGAACACCGGGGAGCTGTTTTTT
CDR3aa: CASSKNTGELFF
abundance: -
d_gene: -
j_gene: TRBJ2-2
v_gene: TRBV27

CDR3nt: TGTGCCTGGAGTGTAGGTCCAGGGGGCCGGGAAAAACTGTTTTTT
CDR3aa: CAWSVGPGGREKLFF
abundance: -
d_gene: TRBD1
j_gene: TRBJ1-4
v_gene: TRBV30

CDR3nt: TGCGCCAGCAGCCAAGAGGGTCCTTCGGAATGGGGCGTCGGTCAGCCCCAGCATTTT
CDR3aa: CASSQEGPSEWGVGQPQHF
abundance: -
d_gene: -
j_gene: TRBJ1-5
v_gene: TRBV4-1

CDR3nt: TGTGCCAGCAGTGACGCAGGGCTCTCAAATGAAAAACTGTTTTTT
CDR3aa: CASSDAGLSNEKLFF
abundance: -
d_gene: -
j_gene: TRBJ1-4
v_gene: TRBV6-1

CDR3nt: TGTGCCAGCACCCCTCCGGCGGGGGTGGCCTACGAGCAGTACTTC
CDR3aa: CASTPPAGVAYEQYF
abundance: -
d_gene: TRBD2
j_gene: TRBJ2-7
v_gene: TRBV28

CDR3nt: TGTGCCAGCAGTGTGTTAGGGGGACCTGGTGAGCAGTTCTTC
CDR3aa: CASSVLGGPGEQFF
abundance: few
d_gene: -
j_gene: TRBJ2-1
v_gene: TRBV2

CDR3nt: TGTGCCAGCCTCCGGGACTATGTGTACGAGCAGTACTTC
CDR3aa: CASLRDYVYEQYF
abundance: -
d_gene: TRBD2
j_gene: TRBJ2-7
v_gene: TRBV2

CDR3nt: TGCGCCAGCAGCCTTACGGGACTAGTCCACGAGCAGTACTTC
CDR3aa: CASSLTGLVHEQYF
abundance: -
d_gene: TRBD2
j_gene: TRBJ2-7
v_gene: TRBV4-1

CDR3nt: TGTGCCAGCAGCAGGGGAACAGATACGCAGTATTTT
CDR3aa: CASSRGTDTQYF
abundance: once
d_gene: -
j_gene: TRBJ2-3
v_gene: TRBV5-4

CDR3nt: TGTGCCAGCAGCCTCACCAGGGACAATGAGCAGTTCTTC
CDR3aa: CASSLTRDNEQFF
abundance: -
d_gene: -
j_gene: TRBJ2-1
v_gene: TRBV7-9

CDR3nt: TGTGCCAGCAGTTTGGTGCAAGTCGGGCAGTACTTC
CDR3aa: CASSLVQVGQYF
abundance: -
d_gene: -
j_gene: TRBJ2-7
v_gene: TRBV28

CDR3nt: TGTGCCAGCAGTTTGACGCTACAGGGGTCCCCCTACGAGCAGTACTTC
CDR3aa: CASSLTLQGSPYEQYF
abundance: -
d_gene: TRBD1
j_gene: TRBJ2-7
v_gene: TRBV27

CDR3nt: TGTGCCAGCAGTTTAGGGGCATGGCAGCCCCAGCATTTT
CDR3aa: CASSLGAWQPQHF
abundance: -
d_gene: -
j_gene: TRBJ1-5
v_gene: TRBV12-3/TRBV12-4

CDR3nt: TGTGCCAGTAGAATTCAGGGGGTATACACTGAAGCTTTCTTT
CDR3aa: CASRIQGVYTEAFF
abundance: -
d_gene: TRBD1
j_gene: TRBJ1-1
v_gene: TRBV19

CDR3nt: TGTGCCAGCAAGACCCAGGGAAGGTACGACGAGCAGTACTTC
CDR3aa: CASKTQGRYDEQYF
abundance: -
d_gene: -
j_gene: TRBJ2-7
v_gene: TRBV28

CDR3nt: TGTGCCAGCAGTCTAAATTCAGGGGGCTACGAGCAGTACTTC
CDR3aa: CASSLNSGGYEQYF
abundance: -
d_gene: TRBD1
j_gene: TRBJ2-7
v_gene: TRBV4-2

CDR3nt: TGTGCCAGCAGTGGAAGGACTCACCCCTACGAGCAGTACTTC
CDR3aa: CASSGRTHPYEQYF
abundance: -
d_gene: -
j_gene: TRBJ2-7
v_gene: TRBV2

CDR3nt: TGTGCCAGCAGCCAATGGAGGGACGGAAACACCATATATTTT
CDR3aa: CASSQWRDGNTIYF
abundance: -
d_gene: -
j_gene: TRBJ1-3
v_gene: TRBV3-1/TRBV3-2

CDR3nt: TGTGCCAGCAGTGGTGACAGGGTCTATGGCTACACCTTC
CDR3aa: CASSGDRVYGYTF
abundance: -
d_gene: TRBD1
j_gene: TRBJ1-2
v_gene: TRBV2

CDR3nt: TGTGCCAGCAGGGAGAACAGGGGAGGAGAGACCCAGTACTTC
CDR3aa: CASRENRGGETQYF
abundance: -
d_gene: -
j_gene: TRBJ2-5
v_gene: TRBV2

CDR3nt: TGCAGTGCTTCGTTGTCGGGGGGCTACACCTTC
CDR3aa: CSASLSGGYTF
abundance: -
d_gene: -
j_gene: TRBJ1-2
v_gene: TRBV20-1

CDR3nt: TGTGCCAGCAGATCGAGGTCGGGGCCAGGCCTAGGGGGCTATGGCTACACCTTC
CDR3aa: CASRSRSGPGLGGYGYTF
abundance: -
d_gene: -
j_gene: TRBJ1-2
v_gene: TRBV6-4

CDR3nt: TGCGCCAGCAGTGAGAGTTCAGGAGGGAGACCCTACGAGCAGTACTTC
CDR3aa: CASSESSGGRPYEQYF
abundance: -
d_gene: -
j_gene: TRBJ2-7
v_gene: TRBV10-1

CDR3nt: TGTGCCAGCAGCTCACAGGGGAATAGCAATCAGCCCCAGCATTTT
CDR3aa: CASSSQGNSNQPQHF
abundance: -
d_gene: TRBD1
j_gene: TRBJ1-5
v_gene: TRBV7-2

CDR3nt: TGCGCCAGCAGCTGGGGACAGGGGGGATACGAGCAGTACTTC
CDR3aa: CASSWGQGGYEQYF
abundance: -
d_gene: TRBD1
j_gene: TRBJ2-7
v_gene: TRBV5-1

CDR3nt: TGTGCCAGCAGCGTAGGGGGACACCCCATGAACACTGAAGCTTTCTTT
CDR3aa: CASSVGGHPMNTEAFF
abundance: -
d_gene: -
j_gene: TRBJ1-1
v_gene: TRBV9

CDR3nt: TGTGCCAGCAGCTTAGCCGCAACAGGGGCACAGCCCCAGCATTTT
CDR3aa: CASSLAATGAQPQHF
abundance: -
d_gene: TRBD1
j_gene: TRBJ1-5
v_gene: TRBV7-8

CDR3nt: TGTGCCAGCAGCTTAGCGCCCGGACAGGGGACGACTGAAGCTTTCTTT
CDR3aa: CASSLAPGQGTTEAFF
abundance: -
d_gene: TRBD1
j_gene: TRBJ1-1
v_gene: TRBV7-2

CDR3nt: TGTGCCAGCAGCTTGGGCTCCGGGTCCTATAATTCACCCCTCCACTTT
CDR3aa: CASSLGSGSYNSPLHF
abundance: -
d_gene: -
j_gene: TRBJ1-6
v_gene: TRBV5-4

CDR3nt: TGTGCCAGCAGAGAGCGAAATCAGCCCCAGCATTTT
CDR3aa: CASRERNQPQHF
abundance: -
d_gene: -
j_gene: TRBJ1-5
v_gene: TRBV27

CDR3nt: TGCAGCGGGGCCTCGTCAGGGACAAACTATGGCTACACCTTC
CDR3aa: CSGASSGTNYGYTF
abundance: once
d_gene: -
j_gene: TRBJ1-2
v_gene: TRBV29-1

CDR3nt: TGCGCCAGCAGCGCTCAGACAGGGAGATCCGAGCAGTACTTC
CDR3aa: CASSAQTGRSEQYF
abundance: -
d_gene: TRBD1
j_gene: TRBJ2-7
v_gene: TRBV5-1

CDR3nt: TGTGCCAGTAGTATTATCCCCCGGGCAGGGAGGGAGACTGAAGCTTTCTTT
CDR3aa: CASSIIPRAGRETEAFF
abundance: -
d_gene: -
j_gene: TRBJ1-1
v_gene: TRBV19

CDR3nt: TGTGCCAGCAGCGTACAAGGACAGGGGGCAGGAAACACCATATATTTT
CDR3aa: CASSVQGQGAGNTIYF
abundance: -
d_gene: TRBD1
j_gene: TRBJ1-3
v_gene: TRBV9

CDR3nt: TGTGCCAGCAGCTTATCGGGCGGGCACAATGAGCAGTTCTTC
CDR3aa: CASSLSGGHNEQFF
abundance: few
d_gene: -
j_gene: TRBJ2-1
v_gene: TRBV7-8

CDR3nt: TGTGCCAGCAGACGCGGGTCGGGAAATAGCAATCAGCCCCAGCATTTT
CDR3aa: CASRRGSGNSNQPQHF
abundance: -
d_gene: -
j_gene: TRBJ1-5
v_gene: TRBV6-8

CDR3nt: TGTGCCAGTAGTATTAGCGGGGGGGCCTTTGTAGATACGCAGTATTTT
CDR3aa: CASSISGGAFVDTQYF
abundance: -
d_gene: TRBD2
j_gene: TRBJ2-3
v_gene: TRBV19